Listed below are T cell receptor beta chains from one sample, sequenced in a study of a mutant IDH1 vaccine in newly diagnosed glioma. The antigens for these receptors are not known. Using immunoSEQ multiplex PCR, the repertoire was profiled, and TCRdb retains in-frame clones only, with some absent. Among 30,000 to 40,000 clones listed, 80% to 95% were seen once. This sample comprised PBMCs, obtained from a glioma patient whose treatment included an IDH1 peptide vaccine. These receptor sequences come from a woman in her thirties or forties with glioma. CDR3s include the opening cysteine and the closing phenylalanine or tryptophan. D genes are given only for firm matches. Size tells how often a clone was seen (once, few, many) or the class of an expanded clone, and some rows leave it out.

V gene	J gene	D gene	clone size	CDR3 DNA	CDR3 protein
TRBV6-1	TRBJ1-4	NA	NA	TGTGCCAGCAGTGAGCCGGGGACGAGTGAAAAACTGTTTTTT	CASSEPGTSEKLFF
TRBV14	TRBJ1-2	TRBD1	NA	TGTGCCAGCAGCCAAGCGCCTCGGACAGGGGGCCCCTATGGCTACACCTTC	CASSQAPRTGGPYGYTF
TRBV4-1	TRBJ2-6	NA	few	TGCGCCAGCAGCTCGAAGGGCTCTGGGGCCAACGTCCTGACTTTC	CASSSKGSGANVLTF
TRBV9	TRBJ2-2	TRBD2	once	TGTGCCAGCCAATCGAGGACTAGCGGGAACGCCGGGGAGCTGTTTTTT	CASQSRTSGNAGELFF
TRBV4-1	TRBJ2-7	NA	NA	TGCGCCAGCAGCCAAGTCCCTCAGGGTAGCTACGAGCAGTACTTC	CASSQVPQGSYEQYF
TRBV7-7	TRBJ2-5	NA	once	TGTGCTAGCAGCTTACAGGGTAGCGGAGAGACCCAGTACTTC	CASSLQGSGETQYF
TRBV4-2	TRBJ2-7	NA	NA	TGTGCCAGCAGCCAAGATAGCTACGAGCAGTACTTC	CASSQDSYEQYF
TRBV30	TRBJ1-1	NA	NA	TGTGCCTGGAGTGTACGGCGTAATGGTGAAGCTTTCTTT	CAWSVRRNGEAFF
TRBV6-6	TRBJ2-5	NA	NA	TGTGCCAGCAGTTCGGGGGAGACCCAGTACTTC	CASSSGETQYF
TRBV6-5	TRBJ2-3	TRBD1	NA	TGTGCCAGCAGCGATGACAGGGCACAACCAGATACGCAGTATTTT	CASSDDRAQPDTQYF
TRBV18	TRBJ2-2	NA	NA	TGTGCCAGCTCACCGGGGTCCCGAACCGGGGAGCTGTTTTTT	CASSPGSRTGELFF
TRBV11-1	TRBJ2-7	NA	NA	TGTGCCAGCAGCCACTCGAAAACCGGGAAGACACGAACCTACGAGCAGTACTTC	CASSHSKTGKTRTYEQYF
TRBV5-1	TRBJ1-3	NA	NA	TGCGCCAGCAGGGAAGGATCTGGAAACACCATATATTTT	CASREGSGNTIYF
TRBV28	TRBJ1-4	TRBD1	once	TGTGCCAGCAGTCCTCCCAAGGGGGCATTTGAAAAACTGTTTTTT	CASSPPKGAFEKLFF
TRBV5-1	TRBJ2-5	TRBD1	NA	TGCGCCAGCAGTCAGGGGGACGGCCAAGAGACCCAGTACTTC	CASSQGDGQETQYF
TRBV5-6	TRBJ2-5	NA	NA	TGTGCCAGCAGCCCGTTACAGGTTCATCAAGAGACCCAGTACTTC	CASSPLQVHQETQYF
TRBV5-1	TRBJ1-2	TRBD1	NA	TGCGCCAGCAGCACACGGACAGGAAACTATGGCTACACCTTC	CASSTRTGNYGYTF
TRBV7-6	TRBJ2-1	TRBD2	NA	TGTGCCAGCAGTCTCACTAGCGGGAGAGGCGAGCAGTTCTTC	CASSLTSGRGEQFF
TRBV7-6	TRBJ1-1	TRBD1	NA	TGTGCCAGCAGCCCGACAGGGCCGAACACTGAAGCTTTCTTT	CASSPTGPNTEAFF
TRBV18	TRBJ2-1	NA	once	TGTGCCAGCTCAAGCCGCAGGGGATTCGACAATGAGCAGTTCTTC	CASSSRRGFDNEQFF
TRBV19	TRBJ2-2	NA	NA	TGTGCCAGTACCACAAGGGTTCGCGCGCCCCCGGAGCTGTTTTTT	CASTTRVRAPPELFF
TRBV5-1	TRBJ2-5	TRBD1	NA	TGCGCCAGCAGAAGGACAGGGGCGGAGACCCAGTACTTC	CASRRTGAETQYF
TRBV6-1	TRBJ1-5	NA	NA	TGTGCCAGCAGTGAAGAGGGGGGCAGGCAGCCCCAGCATTTT	CASSEEGGRQPQHF
TRBV30	TRBJ1-1	TRBD1	few	TGTGCCTGGGAGGGACAGTTGAACACTGAAGCTTTCTTT	CAWEGQLNTEAFF
TRBV2	TRBJ2-7	NA	NA	TGTGCCAGCAGTGAAGGCCCGGGACCATCCTACGAGCAGTACTTC	CASSEGPGPSYEQYF
TRBV5-1	TRBJ2-3	NA	NA	TGCGCCAGCAGCTTGTCTGCAGATACGCAGTATTTT	CASSLSADTQYF
TRBV4-1	TRBJ2-2	NA	NA	TGCGCCAGCAGCCAAGTTCGGGGCTCCGGGGAGCTGTTTTTT	CASSQVRGSGELFF
TRBV21-1	TRBJ2-7	NA	NA	NA	CASSKKVGPGSFAPFQYF
TRBV7-9	TRBJ2-2	NA	few	TGTGCCAGCAGCTTGTTTTGGGAAACCGGGGAGCTGTTTTTT	CASSLFWETGELFF
TRBV13	TRBJ2-2	TRBD1	NA	TGTGCCAGCAGCCCGGACAGGGGATGGGACACCGGGGAGCTGTTTTTT	CASSPDRGWDTGELFF
TRBV15	TRBJ1-3	NA	NA	TGTGCCACCAGCAGTGGTGGGACTGGAAACACCATATATTTT	CATSSGGTGNTIYF
TRBV4-1	TRBJ2-7	TRBD1	NA	TGCGCCAGCAGCCCCCGGGACAGGGTATACGAGCAGTACTTC	CASSPRDRVYEQYF
TRBV19	TRBJ2-1	TRBD2	NA	TGTGCCAGTAACCCGGGACTAGCGGACAACAATGAGCAGTTCTTC	CASNPGLADNNEQFF
TRBV6-6	TRBJ1-3	NA	NA	TGTGCCAGCAGCTCAGCTGGAAACACCATATATTTT	CASSSAGNTIYF
TRBV6-1	TRBJ1-5	NA	NA	TGTGCCAGCAGTGCGAGTCAGCCCCAGCATTTT	CASSASQPQHF
TRBV4-2	TRBJ1-2	TRBD1	NA	TGTGCCAGCAGCCAAGAATCAACAGGGGGGAACTATGGCTACACCTTC	CASSQESTGGNYGYTF
TRBV10-2	TRBJ2-7	NA	NA	TGCGCCAGCAGTGAGTCTCTTCGGACTACCTCCCTCGAGCAGTACTTC	CASSESLRTTSLEQYF
TRBV20-1	TRBJ1-1	NA	NA	TGCAGTGCTAGAGAGAACACTGAAGCTTTCTTT	CSARENTEAFF
TRBV6-1	TRBJ1-2	NA	NA	TGTGCCAGCAGTGAAAAAATATACTCTCGTCGCCTCTCAGGCTACACCTTC	CASSEKIYSRRLSGYTF
TRBV4-1	TRBJ1-1	NA	NA	TGCGCCAGCAGAGACCCAGGGAGCACTGAAGCTTTCTTT	CASRDPGSTEAFF
TRBV5-1	TRBJ2-2	TRBD2	NA	TGCGCCAGCGCCAGCGGGGGGCCAGTCACCGGGGAGCTGTTTTTT	CASASGGPVTGELFF
TRBV29-1	TRBJ2-1	NA	NA	TGCAGCGTTGCCGGATCGGGCCTAGGGGACAATGAGCAGTTCTTC	CSVAGSGLGDNEQFF
TRBV10-3	TRBJ1-6	NA	NA	TGTGCCATCAGTGAGGGGGGGTATGGTTATTCACCCCTCCACTTT	CAISEGGYGYSPLHF
TRBV5-8	TRBJ1-5	NA	NA	TGTGCCAGCAGCCTCTCAGGGGAGCTCCAGCATTTT	CASSLSGELQHF
TRBV5-4	TRBJ2-5	TRBD2	NA	TGTGCCAGCAGCTTGTATCCTAGCGGGGTCTTGGTAGAGACCCAGTACTTC	CASSLYPSGVLVETQYF
TRBV18	TRBJ1-1	NA	NA	TGTGCCAGCTCACCCAGGTCACTGAACACTGAAGCTTTCTTT	CASSPRSLNTEAFF
TRBV10-2	TRBJ1-1	NA	NA	TGCGCCAGCAGTGAGTGGGCAGTGTCCATGAACACTGAAGCTTTCTTT	CASSEWAVSMNTEAFF
TRBV7-9	TRBJ2-1	NA	NA	TGTGCCAGCAGCTTAGCGCATGAGCAGTTCTTC	CASSLAHEQFF
TRBV4-2	TRBJ1-4	NA	NA	TGTGCCAGCAGCCGAGAAAGTGATAGGTTACTTAATGAAAAACTGTTTTTT	CASSRESDRLLNEKLFF
TRBV10-3	TRBJ2-7	TRBD2	NA	TGTGCCTCTGGGACTAGCGGGTACGAGCAGTACTTC	CASGTSGYEQYF
TRBV6-1	TRBJ1-2	NA	NA	TGTGCCACCCGTTCCTGGGGGTTTCCTGGCTACACCTTC	CATRSWGFPGYTF
TRBV10-3	TRBJ2-7	NA	NA	TGTGCCATCAGTGATGGCCCCGTGGACCGGCCTAACGAGCAGTACTTC	CAISDGPVDRPNEQYF
TRBV7-7	TRBJ1-1	NA	NA	TGTGCTAGCAGCGTAGACAGGTGGGCTGAAGCTTTCTTT	CASSVDRWAEAFF
TRBV4-1	TRBJ2-3	NA	NA	TGCGCCAGCAGCCCCCTCGGGGATACGCAGTATTTT	CASSPLGDTQYF
TRBV2	TRBJ1-1	TRBD1	NA	TGTGCCAGCAAATCACAGGGGACCAACACTGAAGCTTTCTTT	CASKSQGTNTEAFF